A single T cell receptor (beta chain) is shown here with its context. This clonotype came up a few times. There is no known antigen for this receptor. No base quality information exists; no much larger clone differs at one position. The record originates from a study of response to subunit inactivated influenza vaccine (dated by TCRdb to 2016 to 2018). The study in broad terms: The study used deep quantitative T cell receptor repertoire profiling to track responses to a trivalent subunit inactivated influenza vaccine. Beyond this particular receptor, the publication reports: The authors proposed that each seasonal influenza vaccination may bring in only a limited number of new T cells.

Library creation used RT-PCR. The run used an Illumina HiSeq 2500. Through fastp at Q25 and MiXCR, TCRdb rebuilt clones from the public reads, retaining in-frame beta chains. Every distinct CDR3 protein forms one entry, paired with its most common genes and DNA. Recorded for this sample are about 520,000 distinct CDR3 sequences; roughly 25% of them occurred a single time. The ten largest clones take up 1.9% of the sample. The CDR3 numbers 14 residues from cysteine through phenylalanine. Only the CDR3 region is kept as DNA, spanning 42 bases read in frame from base 1. Sequences SGHTA (CDR1) and FQGNSA (CDR2) are obtained from the germline V gene. For this chain, trimming is 5 bases at the V end and 5 bases at the J end, and the number of junction bases without a gene match is 5.

The sequenced sample was CD4+ T cells sorted from PBMCs, obtained 5 days after vaccination. The receptor chain draws on TRBV7-2 and TRBJ2-5; TRBD2 aligns with 10 central bases. This clonotype was obtained from a man in his fifties or sixties who received an inactivated influenza vaccine. Donor details come from another sample of the same person, matched by shared clones. The CDR3 protein sequence reads: CASSRGLAVETQYF. DNA sequence: TGTGCCAGCAGCCGAGGACTAGCGGTGGAGACCCAGTACTTC. The CDR3 plus the reference TRBV7-2 and TRBJ2-5 genes for the other parts give the full variable domain: GAGVSQSPSNKVTEKGKDVELRCDPISGHTALYWYRQSLGQGLEFLIYFQGNSAPDKSGLPSDRFSAERTGGSVSTLTIQRTQQEDSAVYLCASSRGLAVETQYFGPGTRLLVL.